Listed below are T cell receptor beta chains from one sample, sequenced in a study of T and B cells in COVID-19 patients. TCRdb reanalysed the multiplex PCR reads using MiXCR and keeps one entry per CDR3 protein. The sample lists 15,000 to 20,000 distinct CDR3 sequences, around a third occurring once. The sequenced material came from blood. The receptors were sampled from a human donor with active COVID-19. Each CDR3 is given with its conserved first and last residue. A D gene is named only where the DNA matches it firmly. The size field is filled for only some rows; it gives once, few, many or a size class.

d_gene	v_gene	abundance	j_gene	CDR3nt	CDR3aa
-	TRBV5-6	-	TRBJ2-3	TGTGCCAGCAGCTTTTCCGGGCAGGTGACCGGTAGCACAGATACGCAGTATTTT	CASSFSGQVTGSTDTQYF
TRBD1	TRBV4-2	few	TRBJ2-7	TGTGCCAGCAGCCAAGATCAGGGACAGGGTATCTACGAGCAGTACTTC	CASSQDQGQGIYEQYF
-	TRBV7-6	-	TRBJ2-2	TGTGCCAGCAGCGCCGGGCAGAATGCCGGGGAGCTGTTTTTT	CASSAGQNAGELFF
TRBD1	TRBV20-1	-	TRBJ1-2	TGCAGTGCTCTCCGACAGGGGGTTAACTATGGCTACACCTTC	CSALRQGVNYGYTF
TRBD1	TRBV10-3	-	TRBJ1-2	TGCGCCAGCAGAGAACAGGGGATCTATGGCTACACCTTC	CASREQGIYGYTF
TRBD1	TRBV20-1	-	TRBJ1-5	TGCAGCGCTCGAAAGGTGGGAGGGGGCCAGCCCCAGCATTTT	CSARKVGGGQPQHF
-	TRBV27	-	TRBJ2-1	TGTGCCAGCAGTTTAATTTGGGAACAATACAATGAGCAGTTCTTC	CASSLIWEQYNEQFF
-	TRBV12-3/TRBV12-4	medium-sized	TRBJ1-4	TGTGCCAGCAGTTTGGGGGGGAATGAAAAACTGTTTTTT	CASSLGGNEKLFF
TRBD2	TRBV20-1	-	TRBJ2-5	TGCAGTGCTAGAGATATCGGGAGGGAGACCCAGTACTTC	CSARDIGRETQYF
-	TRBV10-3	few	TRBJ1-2	TGTGCCGACAAGGGCACTGGCTACACCTTC	CADKGTGYTF